A single T cell receptor beta chain is shown here with its context. The CDR3 consists of 14 residues. Germline values: CDR1 SGHRS, CDR2 YFSETQ. V was shortened by 4 bases and J by 0 bases, with 11 bases between the two germline ends. The data derive from a study of shared clonotypes between healthy human individuals. Profiled with immunoSEQ multiplex PCR; TCRdb holds only in-frame clones, not every one. The top ten clones hold approximately 0.057% of a sample with approximately 620,000 clones, 97% of them seen once. V and J are TRBV5-1 and TRBJ2-7, with D maybe TRBD1 (6 bases). The sample comprised naive CD4+ T cells sorted from blood. Indicated subset: CD45RA+ positively selected. This TCR was sampled from a woman in her twenties or thirties in good health. The DNA of the CDR3 is TGCGCCAGCAGCCAAGGACAGAACTCCTACGAGCAGTACTTC. Translation gives CASSQGQNSYEQYF.